This passage covers 21 T cell receptor beta chains from one sample sequenced in a study of blood T cell repertoires in COVID-19 (dated by TCRdb to the early 2020s). The library was made by the immunoSEQ multiplex PCR assay. Entries here come from immuneACCESS through TCRdb and include only in-frame sequences with V and J called. Some clones fail to appear in such tables; in the studies checked, an unresolved V gene covers under half of the shortfall, and the cause of the remainder is unknown. Counted in this sample were approximately 130,000 clones; roughly 81% of them appeared once. Around 13% of the sample lies in the top ten. The sample comprised peripheral blood. The receptor source for this set is a human donor in a cohort sampled during active COVID-19.

The chain recombines TRBV30 with TRBJ2-7; 9 bases map to TRBD1. The length of the CDR3 is 13 residues. The germline V gene has CDR1 GTSNPN and CDR2 SVGIG (reference sequence). Trimming at V came to 2 bases and at J to 2 bases, leaving 1 base not matched to a gene. CDR3 in DNA: TGTGCCTGGAGTAGGGACAGGGCCTACGAGCAGTACTTC. Translation gives CAWSRDRAYEQYF. The variable domain in full, completed from reference TRBV30 and TRBJ2-7, reads SQTIHQWPATLVQPVGSPLSLECTVEGTSNPNLYWYRQAAGRGLQLLFYSVGIGQISSEVPQNLSASRPQDRQFILSSKKLLLSDSGFYLCAWSRDRAYEQYFGPGTRLTVT.

The V gene is TRBV5-1, the J gene TRBJ1-4; D not resolved. Germline assignment: CDR1 SGHRS and CDR2 YFSETQ. The CDR3 spans 16 residues. V was clipped by 4 bases and J by 7 bases, with 20 bases between them. CDR3 DNA sequence: TGCGCCAGCAGCCCTGGGGATAGGCAACTAGGTGAAAAACTGTTTTTT. Translation gives CASSPGDRQLGEKLFF.

The chain joins TRBV7-2 to TRBJ1-2; D is uncertain. V dropped 1 base and J dropped 8 bases, with 14 bases sitting between them. The CDR3 contains 14 residues. The germline V gene has CDR1 SGHTA and CDR2 FQGNSA. In DNA form, the CDR3 reads TGTGCCAGCAGCTTAGTAATCGGGGTACGAGGCTACACCTTC. Residues: CASSLVIGVRGYTF.

The chain is built from TRBV7-2 and TRBJ2-7; weak D call: TRBD2 (5 bases). The ends were cut back, 1 base at V and 4 bases at J, with 8 bases in the middle. Germline V gene sequence: CDR1 SGHTA, CDR2 FQGNSA. The CDR3 spans 13 residues. The CDR3 nucleotides read TGTGCCAGCAGCTTAGGTCGACTATACGAGCAGTACTTC. It is translated as CASSLGRLYEQYF.

The V gene is TRBV6-5, the J gene TRBJ2-7; D perhaps matches TRBD1 (5 bases). This CDR3 spans 13 amino acids. Germline values: CDR1 MNHEY, CDR2 SVGAGI. V was trimmed by 6 bases and J by 4 bases, leaving 13 bases between them. CDR3 sequence reads: CASSPGYQYEQYF. CDR3 nucleotides: TGTGCCAGCAGCCCAGGGTATCAGTACGAGCAGTACTTC.

The V call is TRBV7-6, the J call TRBJ2-1; 7 nucleotides line up with TRBD2. The CDR3 runs to 15 residues. Looked up from germline, CDR1 is SGHVS and CDR2 is FNYEAQ. V lost 1 base to trimming and J lost 4 bases; unmatched junction nucleotides: 4. CDR3 sequence (DNA): TGTGCCAGCAGCTTAGAAGGGGAGGGATACAATGAGCAGTTCTTC. This codes for CASSLEGEGYNEQFF.

This clone was observed a handful of times. The chain couples TRBV10-3 to TRBJ2-1, with TRBD2 matching 11 bases. Germline V lookup: CDR1 ENHRY, CDR2 SYGVKD. The CDR3 runs 19 residues. V shed 0 bases and J 1 base; nucleotides not matched to a gene: 8. The CDR3 sequence is CAISESDSGGAGSYNEQFF. The CDR3 coding sequence is TGTGCCATCAGTGAGTCGGATAGCGGGGGGGCCGGGTCCTACAATGAGCAGTTCTTC.

V usage is TRBV29-1 and J usage is TRBJ2-5; possibly TRBD1 for D (6 bases). CDR1 SQVTM and CDR2 ANQGSEA come from the germline V gene. This CDR3 contains 14 residues. The ends were cut back, 6 bases at V and 1 base at J, with 15 bases in the middle. In DNA, the CDR3 is TGCAGCGTCGACCTGGGGGCTTTCCAAGAGACCCAGTACTTC. Protein product: CSVDLGAFQETQYF. Full variable domain (rest looked up from reference TRBV29-1 and TRBJ2-5): SAVISQKPSRDICQRGTSLTIQCQVDSQVTMMFWYRQQPGQSLTLIATANQGSEATYESGFVIDKFPISRPNLTFSTLTVSNMSPEDSSIYLCSVDLGAFQETQYFGPGTRLLVL.

This chain uses TRBV15 with TRBJ1-2, with 8 nucleotides matching TRBD1. The CDR3 has 16 residues. CDR1 and CDR2 (germline): LNHNV, YYDKDF (reference sequence). V gave up 2 bases and J gave up 1 base; unmatched junction bases: 6. Here the CDR3 reads CATSRSGQGRNYGYTF. CDR3 nucleotides: TGTGCCACCAGCAGATCTGGACAGGGACGTAACTATGGCTACACCTTC.

The chain is built from TRBV7-2 and TRBJ2-7; the D gene is possibly TRBD2 (6 bases). Germline V gene lookup returns CDR1 SGHTA and CDR2 FQGNSA. Between the trimmed V and J ends, which lost 3 bases and 2 bases, there was a span of 8 bases. The CDR3 extends over 13 amino acids. Written as DNA, the CDR3 is TGTGCCAGCAGCTTGGGGGGTCCCTACGAGCAGTACTTC. Protein: CASSLGGPYEQYF. Full variable domain (outside the CDR3, taken from reference TRBV7-2 and TRBJ2-7): GAGVSQSPSNKVTEKGKDVELRCDPISGHTALYWYRQSLGQGLEFLIYFQGNSAPDKSGLPSDRFSAERTGGSVSTLTIQRTQQEDSAVYLCASSLGGPYEQYFGPGTRLTVT.

The chain combines TRBV9 with TRBJ2-1, with TRBD2 matching 15 bases. J was trimmed by 0 bases and V by 3 bases; bases with no gene match: 7. The CDR3 contains 19 residues. The V gene's germline CDR1 is SGDLS and CDR2 YYNGEE. The chain's CDR3 is CASSGGLAGGLSSYNEQFF. In nucleotides, the CDR3 is TGTGCCAGCAGCGGGGGACTAGCGGGGGGCTTGAGCTCCTACAATGAGCAGTTCTTC.

The J gene is TRBJ1-2, the V gene TRBV5-4; 7 bases align to TRBD1. J lost 1 base, V lost 4 bases, and 4 bases had no gene match. The V gene's germline CDR1 is SGHNT and CDR2 YYREEE (reference sequence). The CDR3 loop spans 14 amino acids. Here the CDR3 reads CASSQGQLNYGYTF. CDR3 sequence (DNA): TGTGCCAGCAGCCAGGGACAGCTTAACTATGGCTACACCTTC.

This rearrangement joins TRBV5-1 to TRBJ2-1; TRBD2 matches 9 bases. The V gene's germline CDR1 is SGHRS and CDR2 YFSETQ. The CDR3 sequence is 16 residues long. Unmatched junction bases numbered 5, after V lost 0 bases and J lost 4 bases. As DNA, the CDR3 is TGCGCCAGCAGCTTGGGGGCGCGGGGGGGATACAATGAGCAGTTCTTC. Its protein product is CASSLGARGGYNEQFF. The complete variable domain, with remaining parts taken from reference TRBV5-1 and TRBJ2-1, reads KAGVTQTPRYLIKTRGQQVTLSCSPISGHRSVSWYQQTPGQGLQFLFEYFSETQRNKGNFPGRFSGRQFSNSRSEMNVSTLELGDSALYLCASSLGARGGYNEQFFGPGTRLTVL.

This clone showed up just once. The J gene is TRBJ1-1, the V gene TRBV7-9; D might be TRBD1 (6 bases). Germline-derived CDR1 and CDR2 are SEHNR and FQNEAQ (reference sequence). The CDR3 runs to 15 residues. V was pared by 5 bases and J by 2 bases, with 15 bases between. Here the CDR3 DNA reads TGTGCCAGCAGCACCCAAGGGGGGGAAAACACTGAAGCTTTCTTT. It is translated as CASSTQGGENTEAFF. Looking up the rest from reference TRBV7-9 and TRBJ1-1 gives the full variable domain: DTGVSQNPRHKITKRGQNVTFRCDPISEHNRLYWYRQTLGQGPEFLTYFQNEAQLEKSRLLSDRFSAERPKGSFSTLEIQRTEQGDSAMYLCASSTQGGENTEAFFGQGTRLTVV.

The chain carries TRBV29-1 and TRBJ2-7, with 7 bases fitting TRBD1. The CDR3 has 14 amino acids. Germline V gives CDR1 SQVTM, CDR2 ANQGSEA. V lost 1 base and J lost 7; bases outside the gene matches: 10. The CDR3 coding sequence is TGCAGCGTTGAAGTGGGACAGAACCCAGGGGAGCAGTACTTC. Protein: CSVEVGQNPGEQYF.

This sequence joins TRBV6-5 and TRBJ1-2, with 8 bases fitting TRBD1. The V gene's germline CDR1 is MNHEY and CDR2 SVGAGI. With 2 bases clipped from V and 4 bases from J, the junction kept 9 bases outside the gene matches. The CDR3 is made up of 16 amino acids. CDR3 DNA sequence: TGTGCCAGCAGTTACGCAGGACAGGGCCTTGCCTATGGCTACACCTTC. It translates to CASSYAGQGLAYGYTF.

The J gene is TRBJ1-6, the V gene TRBV18, with D perhaps TRBD1 (6 bases). The germline gives CDR1 KGHSH, CDR2 LQKENI. The V end lost 2 bases, the J end lost 8 bases, and 10 bases lay between the germline ends. The length of the CDR3 is 14 residues. CDR3 protein: CASSPTGSDSPLHF. The CDR3 DNA follows: TGTGCCAGCTCACCAACAGGGTCGGATTCACCCCTCCACTTT.

This chain connects TRBV6-1 to TRBJ1-5; 7 positions agree with TRBD1. This CDR3 contains 14 residues. CDR1 is MNHNS, CDR2 SASEGT, per germline. Unmatched junction bases numbered 8, after V lost 3 bases and J lost 9 bases. CDR3 region: CASSEGTALLPQHF. As DNA, the CDR3 is TGTGCCAGCAGTGAGGGGACAGCCTTATTGCCCCAGCATTTT.

The chain carries TRBV30 and TRBJ1-2; D not certain. The germline gives CDR1 GTSNPN, CDR2 SVGIG (reference sequence). The CDR3 runs 12 residues. V shed 0 bases and J shed 8 bases, with 10 bases lying between them. The CDR3 here is CAWSVNRRGYTF. DNA of the CDR3: TGTGCCTGGAGTGTAAATCGTAGAGGCTACACCTTC.

The genes are TRBV27 and TRBJ2-1; TRBD2 aligns across 7 bases. Germline values: CDR1 MNHEY, CDR2 SMNVEV (reference sequence). Germline trimming cut 5 bases from V and 7 bases from J; bases unmatched to any gene: 11. The CDR3 extends over 15 amino acids. The CDR3 spells CASSTRLGEGNEQFF. CDR3 DNA: TGTGCCAGCAGTACCCGCCTCGGGGAGGGAAATGAGCAGTTCTTC.

The rearrangement links TRBV27 to TRBJ2-7; D may be TRBD2 (6 bases). The CDR3 extends over 13 amino acids. Trimming removed 8 bases at V and 0 bases at J, with 11 bases between. Germline lookup yields CDR1 MNHEY and CDR2 SMNVEV (reference sequence). DNA for the CDR3: TGTGCCAGCTCGGCGGGGAGCTCCTACGAGCAGTACTTC. It yields the protein CASSAGSSYEQYF.